This T cell receptor (beta chain) came from a study of PD-1 blockade in mismatch repair-deficient tumors. Study context: Patients had around 12 mismatch repair-deficient cancer types, all previously treated and progressing.

CDR3 length: 16 residues. V shed 3 bases and J 2 bases; nucleotides not matched to a gene: 8. CDR1 and CDR2 (germline): LGHNA, YSLEER. The table came from immunoSEQ multiplex PCR; TCRdb's copy has only in-frame clones and leaves some out. The sample includes roughly 120,000 clones, 88% of them seen just once. This specimen was peripheral blood, taken approximately 73 weeks after starting pembrolizumab. The chain recombines TRBV4-3 with TRBJ2-5; 8 bases are shared with TRBD1. This TCR derives from an adult with mismatch repair-deficient cancer. The CDR3 DNA is TGCGCCAGCAGCCACCCGGACAGGGAACCTCAAGAGACCCAGTACTTC. Its translation: CASSHPDREPQETQYF.